This T cell receptor beta chain was sequenced in a study of cytomegalovirus exposure and HLA in healthy donors. Overall study findings and caveats: Subsequent analysis revealed that first-cohort TCR clusters tended to co-occur in the 120 or so validation repertoires. Cytomegalovirus association was assigned to about 150 TCR beta chains.

TCRdb keeps only in-frame clones here, not all; method: immunoSEQ multiplex PCR. The data contain about 54,000 clones, approximately 89% of them seen just once; the ten biggest clones take up 8.4%. CDR3 length: 11 residues. Trimming stripped 2 bases from V and 3 bases from J, with 2 bases between. Germline values: CDR1 MNHEY, CDR2 SVGAGI. This clone was seen more than once but under ten times. Its antigen is unidentified. The sample consisted of PBMCs. The chain links TRBV6-5 to TRBJ2-7; D unresolved. The clonotype was recovered from a woman aged 18-35 years in good health and CMV-seropositive. CDR3 bases: TGTGCCAGCAGTTACCTCTACGAGCAGTACTTC. Amino acid sequence: CASSYLYEQYF.